These 10 T cell receptor beta chains were sequenced from one sample in a study of chemoradiotherapy in HPV16-positive cancers. Method: immunoSEQ multiplex PCR; TCRdb's copy keeps in-frame clones and lacks some. The repertoire consists of 7,300 or so clones, with just under 85% occurring once and the leading ten covering around 3%. The source material was blood, sampled from a patient who underwent chemoradiotherapy. The source of these receptors is a human donor with HPV-associated anogenital cancer.

The chain recombines TRBV27 with TRBJ1-1; unclear D gene. This CDR3 contains 13 residues. Germline V gives CDR1 MNHEY, CDR2 SMNVEV (reference sequence). Trimming removed 2 bases from V and 2 bases from J, with 6 bases in between. Written as DNA, the CDR3 is TGTGCCAGCAGTTTAATGGCTAACACTGAAGCTTTCTTT. This gives the protein CASSLMANTEAFF.

The chain recombines TRBV11-3 with TRBJ2-3; 11 bases match TRBD1. CDR1 and CDR2 from the germline V gene are SGHNT and YENEEA. CDR3 length equals 17 residues. The ends lost 5 bases at V and 2 bases at J; junction bases unmatched: 9. The CDR3 loop is CASSLTWTGGSTDTQYF. The CDR3 DNA sequence: TGTGCCAGCAGCCTGACTTGGACAGGGGGCTCCACAGATACGCAGTATTTT.

The chain carries TRBV28 and TRBJ1-2; maybe TRBD1 (6 bases). Germline values: CDR1 MDHEN, CDR2 SYDVKM. The V end was cut by 6 bases, the J end by 8 bases, with 19 bases between. This CDR3 contains 14 residues. CDR3 DNA sequence: TGTGCCAGCAGAGGGACATTGGGGTGGCGCGGCTACACCTTC. Its translation: CASRGTLGWRGYTF.

The chain's CDR3 is CASSLGSGDYEQYF. The CDR3 DNA follows: TGTGCCAGCAGCTTGGGATCCGGGGACTACGAGCAGTACTTC. This chain joins TRBV7-6 and TRBJ2-7; D is possibly TRBD2 (5 bases). CDR3 length equals 14 residues. V was shortened by 3 bases and J by 3 bases, with 12 bases between the two germline ends. Per the germline V gene, CDR1 is SGHVS and CDR2 is FNYEAQ.

The chain links TRBV2 to TRBJ2-5; TRBD1 matches at 8 bases. Germline V gives CDR1 SNHLY, CDR2 FYNNEI. V was clipped by 6 bases and J by 4 bases; unmatched bases: 7. The CDR3 length is 14 residues. Written as DNA, the CDR3 is TGTGCCAGCAGCCTGGACAGGGCATTAGAGACCCAGTACTTC. It codes for CASSLDRALETQYF.

V gene TRBV2 combines with J gene TRBJ2-1; TRBD2 matches at 8 bases. CDR3 length equals 17 residues. Trimming took 6 bases from V and 3 from J; bases not matched to a gene: 13. The germline gives CDR1 SNHLY, CDR2 FYNNEI. In DNA, the CDR3 is TGTGCCAGCAGCTCACTTAGCGGGGTGGGGGTCTACAATGAGCAGTTCTTC. Translation gives CASSSLSGVGVYNEQFF. The entire variable domain, with the rest obtained from reference TRBV2 and TRBJ2-1, is as follows: EPEVTQTPSHQVTQMGQEVILRCVPISNHLYFYWYRQILGQKVEFLVSFYNNEISEKSEIFDDQFSVERPDGSNFTLKIRSTKLEDSAMYFCASSSLSGVGVYNEQFFGPGTRLTVL.

V gene TRBV27 combines with J gene TRBJ2-5; a possible D gene is TRBD1 (6 bases). The germline V and J ends were trimmed by 5 bases and 2 bases, with 15 bases remaining between them. This CDR3 has 15 residues. Germline CDR1 is MNHEY and CDR2 is SMNVEV (reference sequence). CDR3 loop: CASSARQDPQETQYF. DNA for the CDR3: TGTGCCAGCAGTGCCCGACAGGACCCACAAGAGACCCAGTACTTC.

In its sample, this clone was seen once. The chain recombines TRBV7-2 with TRBJ2-3, with TRBD2 matching over 9 bases. This CDR3 is built from 16 residues. The V gene's germline CDR1 is SGHTA and CDR2 FQGNSA. Germline trimming cut 1 base from V and 0 bases from J; bases unmatched to any gene: 2. The CDR3 loop is CASSLVSGGSTDTQYF. In DNA, the CDR3 is TGTGCCAGCAGCTTAGTTAGCGGGGGAAGCACAGATACGCAGTATTTT.

The chain joins TRBV27 to TRBJ2-3; 12 bases agree with TRBD2. The J segment lost 2 bases and the V segment lost 4 bases, leaving 4 bases of the junction unmatched. The CDR3 consists of 16 residues. Looked up from germline, CDR1 is MNHEY and CDR2 is SMNVEV (reference sequence). For the CDR3, the DNA is TGTGCCAGCAGTTACCTAGCGGGGGGGCCCACAGATACGCAGTATTTT. This encodes CASSYLAGGPTDTQYF.

The chain couples TRBV5-1 to TRBJ1-2, with D maybe TRBD1 (5 bases). The CDR3 runs 13 residues. V was cut by 1 base and J by 13 bases, with 17 bases left in between. Per germline, CDR1 SGHRS and CDR2 YFSETQ. The CDR3 sequence: CASSLSAGRGVTF. The CDR3 coding sequence is TGCGCCAGCAGCTTGTCGGCCGGGCGAGGGGTCACCTTC.